This T cell receptor beta chain was recorded in a study of control samples from healthy donors and cancer patients. Assay used: immunoSEQ multiplex PCR; TCRdb lists only in-frame clones, some missing. The sample contains 120,000 to 150,000 clones, 94% of which appear only once. This TCR was sampled from a man between 35 and 55 years old in good health. The specimen sequenced was blood.

The CDR3 protein is CASSVGEDEQYF. DNA for the CDR3: TGTGCCAGCAGCGTAGGAGAGGACGAGCAGTACTTC. The chain links TRBV9 to TRBJ2-7; D ambiguous. This CDR3 is 12 amino acids long. The germline V gene has CDR1 SGDLS and CDR2 YYNGEE. The V end was cut by 0 bases, the J end by 5 bases, with 6 bases between.